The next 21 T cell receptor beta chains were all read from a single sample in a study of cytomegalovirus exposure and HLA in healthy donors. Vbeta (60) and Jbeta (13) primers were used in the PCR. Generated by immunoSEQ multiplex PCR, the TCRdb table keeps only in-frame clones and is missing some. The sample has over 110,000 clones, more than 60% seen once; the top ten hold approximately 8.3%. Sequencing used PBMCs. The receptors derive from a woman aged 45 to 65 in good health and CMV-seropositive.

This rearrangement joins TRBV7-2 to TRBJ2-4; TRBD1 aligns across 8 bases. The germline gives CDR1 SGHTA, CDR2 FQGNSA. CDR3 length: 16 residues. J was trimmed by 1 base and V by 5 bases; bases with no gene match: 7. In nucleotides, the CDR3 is TGTGCCAGCAGCCCGCGGACAGGGACGGCCAAAAACATTCAGTACTTC. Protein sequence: CASSPRTGTAKNIQYF.

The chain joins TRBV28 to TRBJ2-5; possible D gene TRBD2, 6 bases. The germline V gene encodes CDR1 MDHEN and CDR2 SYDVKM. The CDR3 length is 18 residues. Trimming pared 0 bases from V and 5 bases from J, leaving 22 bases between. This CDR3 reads CASSLWVTSRGSPETQYF. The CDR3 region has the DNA TGTGCCAGCAGTTTATGGGTCACTAGCCGAGGCTCCCCCGAGACCCAGTACTTC.

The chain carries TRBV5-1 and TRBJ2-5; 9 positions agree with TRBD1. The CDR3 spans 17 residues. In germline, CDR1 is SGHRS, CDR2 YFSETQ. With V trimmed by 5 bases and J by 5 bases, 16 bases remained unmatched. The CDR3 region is CASSRDSRDRAEETQYF. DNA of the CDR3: TGCGCCAGCAGTCGAGACTCCCGGGACAGGGCAGAGGAGACCCAGTACTTC.

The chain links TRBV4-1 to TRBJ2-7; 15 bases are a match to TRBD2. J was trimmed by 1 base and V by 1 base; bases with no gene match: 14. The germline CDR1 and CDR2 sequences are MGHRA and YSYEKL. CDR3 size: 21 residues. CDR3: CASSQVGTSGGFGARSYEQYF. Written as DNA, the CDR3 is TGCGCCAGCAGCCAAGTTGGGACTAGCGGGGGGTTTGGAGCCCGATCCTACGAGCAGTACTTC.

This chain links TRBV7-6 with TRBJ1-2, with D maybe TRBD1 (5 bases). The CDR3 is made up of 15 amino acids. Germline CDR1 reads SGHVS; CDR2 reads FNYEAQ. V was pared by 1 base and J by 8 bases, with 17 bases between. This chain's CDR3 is CASSLVPAGLGGYTF. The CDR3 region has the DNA TGTGCCAGCAGCTTAGTTCCGGCAGGGCTAGGGGGCTACACCTTC.

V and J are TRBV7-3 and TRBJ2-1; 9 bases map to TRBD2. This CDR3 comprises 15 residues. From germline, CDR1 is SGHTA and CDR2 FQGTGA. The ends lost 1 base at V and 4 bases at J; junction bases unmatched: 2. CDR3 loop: CASSLKLAGYNEQFF. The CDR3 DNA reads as TGTGCCAGCAGCTTAAAACTAGCGGGTTACAATGAGCAGTTCTTC.

CDR3 sequence: CASSPMRTGIRAETQYF. The CDR3 DNA sequence: TGTGCCAGCAGTCCGATGCGTACAGGGATCCGGGCAGAGACCCAGTACTTC. V is TRBV27 and J is TRBJ2-5, with a weak D call TRBD1 (6 bases). Germline V CDR1 and CDR2: MNHEY, SMNVEV (reference sequence). The ends were cut back, 5 bases at V and 4 bases at J, with 23 bases in the middle. The CDR3 sequence is 17 residues long.

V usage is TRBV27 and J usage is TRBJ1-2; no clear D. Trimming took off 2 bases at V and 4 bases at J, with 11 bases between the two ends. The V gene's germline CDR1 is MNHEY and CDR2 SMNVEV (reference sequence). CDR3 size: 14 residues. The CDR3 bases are TGTGCCAGCAGTTTAAAGGAGCTTGGCTATGGCTACACCTTC. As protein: CASSLKELGYGYTF.

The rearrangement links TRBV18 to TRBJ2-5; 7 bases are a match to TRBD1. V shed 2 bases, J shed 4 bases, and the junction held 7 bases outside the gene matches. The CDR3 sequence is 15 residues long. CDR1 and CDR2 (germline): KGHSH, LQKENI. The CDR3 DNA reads TGTGCCAGCTCACCAGGCGAAGGGGGCCGAGAGACCCAGTACTTC. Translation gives CASSPGEGGRETQYF.

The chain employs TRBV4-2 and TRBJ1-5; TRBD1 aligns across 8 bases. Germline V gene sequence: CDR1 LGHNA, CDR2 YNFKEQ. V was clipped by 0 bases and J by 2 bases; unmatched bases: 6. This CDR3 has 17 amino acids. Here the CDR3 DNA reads TGTGCCAGCAGCCAAGAGGACAGGGCGAGGGGCAATCAGCCCCAGCATTTT. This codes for CASSQEDRARGNQPQHF.

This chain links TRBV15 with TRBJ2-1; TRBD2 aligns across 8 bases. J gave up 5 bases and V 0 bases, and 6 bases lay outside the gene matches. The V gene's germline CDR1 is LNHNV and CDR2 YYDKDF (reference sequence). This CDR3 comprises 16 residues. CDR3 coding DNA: TGTGCCACCAGCAGAGATTCGGGACTAGAGCACAATGAGCAGTTCTTC. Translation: CATSRDSGLEHNEQFF.

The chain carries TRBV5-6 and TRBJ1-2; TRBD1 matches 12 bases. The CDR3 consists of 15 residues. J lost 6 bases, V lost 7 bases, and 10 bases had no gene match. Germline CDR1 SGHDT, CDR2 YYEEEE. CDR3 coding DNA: TGTGCCAGCGGGACAGGGGGCACAGGATTGGATGGCTACACCTTC. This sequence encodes CASGTGGTGLDGYTF.

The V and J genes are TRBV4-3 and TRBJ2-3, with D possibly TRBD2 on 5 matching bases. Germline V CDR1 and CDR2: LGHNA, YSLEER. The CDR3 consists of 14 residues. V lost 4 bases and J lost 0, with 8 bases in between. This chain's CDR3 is CASSPWTSTDTQYF. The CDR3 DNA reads TGCGCCAGCAGCCCGTGGACTAGCACAGATACGCAGTATTTT.

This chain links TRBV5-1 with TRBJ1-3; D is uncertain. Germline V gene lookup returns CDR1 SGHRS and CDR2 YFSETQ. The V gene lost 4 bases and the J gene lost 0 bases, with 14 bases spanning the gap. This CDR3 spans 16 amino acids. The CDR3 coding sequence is TGCGCCAGCAGCGCTGGCCTGGCTTTCTCTGGAAACACCATATATTTT. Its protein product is CASSAGLAFSGNTIYF.

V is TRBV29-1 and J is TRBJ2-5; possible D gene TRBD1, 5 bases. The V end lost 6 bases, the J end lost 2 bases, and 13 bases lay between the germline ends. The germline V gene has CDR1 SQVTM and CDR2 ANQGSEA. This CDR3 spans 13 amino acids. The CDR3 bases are TGCAGCGTCGCCGACAGTCGTCAAGAGACCCAGTACTTC. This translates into CSVADSRQETQYF. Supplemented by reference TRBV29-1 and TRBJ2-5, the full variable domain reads SAVISQKPSRDICQRGTSLTIQCQVDSQVTMMFWYRQQPGQSLTLIATANQGSEATYESGFVIDKFPISRPNLTFSTLTVSNMSPEDSSIYLCSVADSRQETQYFGPGTRLLVL.

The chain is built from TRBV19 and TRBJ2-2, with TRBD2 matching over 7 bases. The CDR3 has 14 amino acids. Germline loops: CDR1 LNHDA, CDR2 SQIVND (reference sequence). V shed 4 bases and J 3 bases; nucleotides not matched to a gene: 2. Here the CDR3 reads CASSSRGDTGELFF. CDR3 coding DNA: TGTGCCAGTAGTAGCCGGGGGGACACCGGGGAGCTGTTTTTT.

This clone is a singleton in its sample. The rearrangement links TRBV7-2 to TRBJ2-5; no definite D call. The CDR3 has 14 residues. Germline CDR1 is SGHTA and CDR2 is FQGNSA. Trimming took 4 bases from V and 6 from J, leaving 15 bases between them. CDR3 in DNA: TGTGCCAGCAGCTCGCAAGTAGGAGAAAAGACCCAGTACTTC. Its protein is CASSSQVGEKTQYF.

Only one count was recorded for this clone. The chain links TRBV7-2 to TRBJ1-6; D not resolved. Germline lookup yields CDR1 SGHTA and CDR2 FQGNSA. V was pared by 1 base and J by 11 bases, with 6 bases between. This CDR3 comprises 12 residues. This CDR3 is CASSLDGPPLHF. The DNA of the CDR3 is TGTGCCAGCAGCTTAGATGGCCCACCCCTCCACTTT.

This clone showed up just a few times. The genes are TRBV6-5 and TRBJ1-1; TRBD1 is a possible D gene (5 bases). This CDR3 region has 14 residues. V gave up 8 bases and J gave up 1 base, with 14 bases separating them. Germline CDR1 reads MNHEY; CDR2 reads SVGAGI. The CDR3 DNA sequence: TGTGCCAGCCTGACCGACACAGGGAACACTGAAGCTTTCTTT. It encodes CASLTDTGNTEAFF.

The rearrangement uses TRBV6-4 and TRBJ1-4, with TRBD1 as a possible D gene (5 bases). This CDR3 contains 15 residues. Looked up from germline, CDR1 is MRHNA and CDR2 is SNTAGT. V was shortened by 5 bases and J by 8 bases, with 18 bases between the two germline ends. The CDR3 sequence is CASSLSSGRGEKLFF. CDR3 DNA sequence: TGTGCCAGCAGTCTTTCCTCGGGGAGGGGCGAAAAACTGTTTTTT.

The CDR3 reads CASSLGGASTEAFF. The CDR3 region has the DNA TGCGCCAGCAGCTTGGGTGGGGCCTCCACTGAAGCTTTCTTT. V and J are TRBV5-1 and TRBJ1-1, with D tentatively TRBD1 (5 bases). Trimming shortened V by 0 bases and J by 4 bases, and 10 bases separated the two germline ends. The CDR3 totals 14 residues. The germline V gene has CDR1 SGHRS and CDR2 YFSETQ.